This TCR beta chain emerged from a study of OX40 agonist ivuxolimab in advanced cancers. This clone was detected only a few times. A history of autoimmune disease or systemic immunosuppression excluded patients. Sequencing used immunoSEQ multiplex PCR; TCRdb keeps in-frame clones, though not all of them. The sample carries 45,000 to 50,000 clones, roughly nine tenths recorded once. The ends were cut back, 6 bases at V and 5 bases at J, with 7 bases in the middle. CDR1 is MDHEN and CDR2 is SYDVKM in the germline V gene. The CDR3 has 11 residues. This specimen was CD4+ or CD8+ T cells sorted from blood, taken in a trial of the OX40 agonist ivuxolimab. This clonotype originated in an adult with an advanced solid tumor such as melanoma, head and neck, liver or kidney cancer. The chain uses TRBV28 and TRBJ1-2; D not certain. For the CDR3, the DNA is TGTGCCAGCAGCAAATGGTATGGCTACACCTTC. Its translation is CASSKWYGYTF.